Below, 9 T cell receptor beta chains from the same sample are listed, as sequenced in a study of regulatory T cells in long-lasting Graves disease. According to the study, TCR beta libraries were built with iRepertoire HTBI primers and CDR3-region Arm-PCR. Each CDR3 protein gets one entry after TCRdb re-called the multiplex PCR reads with MiXCR. The table lists over 200,000 distinct CDR3 sequences, 18% of them singletons, with approximately 20% in the top ten. Time point indicated: newly diagnosed GD, antithyroid drugs for less than 3 months. Researchers made the TCR library from RNA that was extracted from PBMCs. Source: peripheral blood mononuclear cells (PBMCs), taken at new diagnosis, from a patient treated with antithyroid drugs. The receptors stem from a female donor with Graves disease.

In this sample, this clonotype turned up many times. At one end the junction does not follow the germline gene, possibly because of a read error. This chain links TRBV28 with TRBJ2-5; tentatively, D is TRBD1 or TRBD2 (5 bases each). The CDR3 is 14 amino acids. Germline V gene data show CDR1 as MDHEN and CDR2 as SYDVKM. The CDR3 region is CASREHRPQETQYF. CDR3 sequence (DNA): TGTGCTAGCAGGGAGCATCGGCCCCAAGAGACCCAGTACTTC.

At least ten counts were recorded for this clonotype. The rearrangement joins TRBV12-3 or TRBV12-4 to TRBJ2-5; 10 bases align to TRBD1. V lost 5 bases, J lost 3 bases, and 18 bases stayed unmatched. The CDR3 loop spans 19 amino acids. The CDR3 loop is CASSRPGTGVGTMEETQYF. Here the CDR3 DNA reads TGTGCCAGCAGTAGACCCGGGACAGGGGTGGGTACTATGGAAGAGACCCAGTACTTC.

This clonotype was counted many times. The chain recombines TRBV6-5 with TRBJ1-4; D possibly corresponds to TRBD1 (5 bases). V was cut by 0 bases and J by 10 bases, with 9 bases left in between. The CDR3 covers 13 residues. Looked up from germline, CDR1 is MNHEY and CDR2 is SVGAGI. In nucleotides, the CDR3 is TGTGCCAGCAGTTACTCGAAAGGGGTAAAACTGTTTTTT. This translates into CASSYSKGVKLFF.

The chain is built from TRBV6-5 and TRBJ2-5, with 12 bases lining up with TRBD2. There are 16 residues in the CDR3. Germline CDR1 reads MNHEY; CDR2 reads SVGAGI. The V and J ends lost 2 bases and 5 bases, in that order; junction bases with no gene match: 6. The CDR3 sequence: CASSYATSGSVETQYF. The CDR3 region has the DNA TGTGCCAGCAGTTACGCGACTAGCGGGAGTGTTGAGACCCAGTACTTC.

This clonotype has just a few counts. The genes are TRBV11-3 and TRBJ2-3; 8 bases map to TRBD1. Germline V lookup: CDR1 SGHNT, CDR2 YENEEA. Trimming cost V 7 bases and J 6 bases; bases outside gene matches: 6. The CDR3 length is 13 residues. CDR3 in amino acids: CASNRGIRDTQYF. The CDR3 DNA is TGTGCCAGCAACAGGGGGATCAGGGATACGCAGTATTTT.

This clonotype occurred many times. The V call is TRBV27, the J call TRBJ2-7, with D perhaps being TRBD1 or TRBD2 (5 bases each). The CDR3 is 11 amino acids. Germline V gene sequence: CDR1 MNHEY, CDR2 SMNVEV (reference sequence). V shed 11 bases and J shed 5 bases, with 13 bases lying between them. Here the CDR3 reads CASPGDHEQYF. The CDR3 bases are TGTGCCTCCCCCGGGGACCACGAGCAGTACTTC.

This clonotype appeared a few times. A junction end diverges from the germline sequence, so it may reflect a read error. The chain uses TRBV6-5 and TRBJ2-7, with TRBD1 matching over 11 bases. Germline CDR1 reads MNHEY; CDR2 reads SVGAGI. The CDR3 sequence is 14 residues long. The CDR3 DNA reads as TGTGCCAGCAGTTGGGCGGGACAGGGGGGCGAGCAGTGCTTC. It specifies CASSWAGQGGEQCF.

At least ten counts were recorded for this clonotype. The chain employs TRBV11-3 and TRBJ2-3, with TRBD2 matching over 7 bases. This CDR3 contains 11 residues. Germline trimming cut 7 bases from V and 6 bases from J; bases unmatched to any gene: 1. Germline assignment: CDR1 SGHNT and CDR2 YENEEA. The CDR3 DNA reads as TGTGCCAGCACCGGGGGGGATACGCAGTATTTT. This translates into CASTGGDTQYF. Based on the CDR3 plus reference TRBV11-3 and TRBJ2-3, the full variable domain is EAGVVQSPRYKIIEKKQPVAFWCNPISGHNTLYWYLQNLGQGPELLIRYENEEAVDDSQLPKDRFSAERLKGVDSTLKIQPAELGDSAVYLCASTGGDTQYFGPGTRLTVL.

V usage is TRBV10-2 and J usage is TRBJ1-6; 10 bases agree with TRBD1. The CDR3 extends over 15 amino acids. Germline V gene sequence: CDR1 WSHSY, CDR2 SAAADI. V shed 4 bases, J shed 7 bases, and the junction held 4 bases outside the gene matches. The DNA for the CDR3 is TGCGCCAGCAGTGGACAGGGGGCGAGGAATTCACCCCTCCACTTT. It is translated as CASSGQGARNSPLHF.